Given below is one TCR beta chain in context. This record comes from a study of blood T cell repertoires in COVID-19. At the level of the study: Nucleic acid was either cDNA or gDNA, and it came from T cells, B-cell-depleted T cells, or PBMCs.

Cohort 3 recovered donors had two negative PCRs, clearance, or symptom resolution. Germline CDR1 is SGHTA and CDR2 is FQGNSA. The CDR3 sequence is 14 residues long. Trimming removed 2 bases at V and 9 bases at J, with 14 bases between. Methods used by the authors: It was from reference gene primer amplification that nucleated cell counts were estimated. Generated by immunoSEQ multiplex PCR, the TCRdb table keeps only in-frame clones and is missing some. V and J calls plus clone size are reproduced from that table; the DNA served to infer D and trimming. The sample contains about 220,000 clones, around 90% of which appear only once.

The sample was PBMCs or T cells enriched from blood (not recorded which). The sequence derives from a woman between 25 and 40 years old who had recovered from COVID-19. The chain carries TRBV7-2 and TRBJ1-5, with D perhaps TRBD1 (5 bases). CDR3 region: CASSLLRDSGPQHF. Written as DNA, the CDR3 is TGTGCCAGCAGCTTACTAAGGGACTCCGGGCCCCAGCATTTT.